This is a list of T cell receptor beta chains from one sample in a study of shared clonotypes between healthy human individuals. Sequenced by immunoSEQ multiplex PCR; TCRdb stores in-frame clones only, minus some. The data contain approximately 2.1 million clones, about 92% of them singletons. The sample consisted of naive CD4+ T cells from PBMCs. The receptors derive from a young man in good health. Some clones in this sample may be carry-over from other donors' samples. CDR3s include the opening cysteine and the closing phenylalanine or tryptophan.

v_call	j_call	cdr3_aa
TRBV7-8	TRBJ1-4	CASSLVRQNLEKLFF
TRBV28	TRBJ2-7	CASRQDSLGSYEQYF
TRBV27	TRBJ2-7	CASSRDSSYEQYF
TRBV6-5	TRBJ1-3	CASLGSGGSGNTIYF
TRBV7-8	TRBJ2-1	CASSYMGGSYNEQFF
TRBV9	TRBJ2-7	CASSVTGGGAYEQYF
TRBV14	TRBJ2-4	CASSQNYRLAGATSNIQYF
TRBV4-1	TRBJ2-1	CASSPGTSGTGNEQFF
TRBV27	TRBJ2-5	CASSFRETQYF
TRBV12-5	TRBJ2-1	CASAERSDEQFF
TRBV5-1	TRBJ2-7	CASSFVTSGSYEQYF
TRBV4-1	TRBJ2-5	CASSQGSRGQETQYF
TRBV30	TRBJ2-6	CAWANRGSGANVLTF
TRBV28	TRBJ2-1	CASFLAGSHEQFF
TRBV7-9	TRBJ1-5	CASRFNQPQHF